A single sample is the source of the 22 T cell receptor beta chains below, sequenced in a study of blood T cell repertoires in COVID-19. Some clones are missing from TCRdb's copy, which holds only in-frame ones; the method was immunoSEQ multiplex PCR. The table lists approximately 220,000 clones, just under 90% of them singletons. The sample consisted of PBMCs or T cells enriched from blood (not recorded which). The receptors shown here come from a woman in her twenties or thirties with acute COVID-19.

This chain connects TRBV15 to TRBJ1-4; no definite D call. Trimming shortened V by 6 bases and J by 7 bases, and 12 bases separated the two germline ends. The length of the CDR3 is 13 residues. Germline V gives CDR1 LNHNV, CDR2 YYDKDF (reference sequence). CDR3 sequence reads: CATRYRGGEKLFF. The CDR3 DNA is TGTGCCACCAGGTACAGAGGAGGTGAAAAACTGTTTTTT.

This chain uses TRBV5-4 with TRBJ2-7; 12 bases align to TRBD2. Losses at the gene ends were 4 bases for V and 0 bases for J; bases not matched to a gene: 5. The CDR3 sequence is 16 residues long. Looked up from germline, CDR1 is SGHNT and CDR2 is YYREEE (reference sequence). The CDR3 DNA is TGTGCCAGCAGCCGCGGACTAGCGGGGTACTCCTACGAGCAGTACTTC. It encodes CASSRGLAGYSYEQYF.

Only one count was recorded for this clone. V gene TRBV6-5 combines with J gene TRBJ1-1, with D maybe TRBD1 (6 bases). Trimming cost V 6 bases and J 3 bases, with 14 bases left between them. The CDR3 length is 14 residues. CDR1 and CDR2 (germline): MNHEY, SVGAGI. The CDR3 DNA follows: TGTGCCAGCAGGGACGGACAGAGGGACACTGAAGCTTTCTTT. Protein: CASRDGQRDTEAFF.

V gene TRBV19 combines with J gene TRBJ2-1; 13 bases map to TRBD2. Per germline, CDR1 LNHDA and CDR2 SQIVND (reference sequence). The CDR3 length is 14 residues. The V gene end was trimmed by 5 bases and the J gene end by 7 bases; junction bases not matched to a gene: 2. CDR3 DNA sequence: TGTGCCAGTAGTGCGGGACTAGCGGGGAATGAGCAGTTCTTC. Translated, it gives CASSAGLAGNEQFF.

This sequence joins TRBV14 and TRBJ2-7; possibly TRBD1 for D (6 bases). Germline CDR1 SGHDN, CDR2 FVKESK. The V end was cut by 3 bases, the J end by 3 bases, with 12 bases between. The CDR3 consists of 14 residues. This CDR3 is CASSHSPGDYEQYF. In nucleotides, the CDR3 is TGTGCCAGCAGCCATTCCCCAGGGGACTACGAGCAGTACTTC.

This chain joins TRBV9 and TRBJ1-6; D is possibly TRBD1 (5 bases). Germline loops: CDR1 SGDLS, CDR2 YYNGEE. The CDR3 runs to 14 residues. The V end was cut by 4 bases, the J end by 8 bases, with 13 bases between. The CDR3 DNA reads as TGTGCCAGCAGCCCTGATACAGGCGATTCACCCCTCCACTTT. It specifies CASSPDTGDSPLHF.

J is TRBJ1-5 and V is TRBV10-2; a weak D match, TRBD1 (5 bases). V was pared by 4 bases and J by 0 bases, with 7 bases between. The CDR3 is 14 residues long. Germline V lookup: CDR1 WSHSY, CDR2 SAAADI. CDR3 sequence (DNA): TGCGCCAGCAGTGGCAGGGATAGCAATCAGCCCCAGCATTTT. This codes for CASSGRDSNQPQHF.

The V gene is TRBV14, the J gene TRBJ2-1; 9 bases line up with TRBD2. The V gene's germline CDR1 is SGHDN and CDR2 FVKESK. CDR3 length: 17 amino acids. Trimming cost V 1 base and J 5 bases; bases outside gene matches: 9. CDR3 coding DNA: TGTGCCAGCAGCCAAGCAATCCGGGCTAGCGGGAACAATGAGCAGTTCTTC. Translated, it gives CASSQAIRASGNNEQFF. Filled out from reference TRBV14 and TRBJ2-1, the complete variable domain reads EAGVTQFPSHSVIEKGQTVTLRCDPISGHDNLYWYRRVMGKEIKFLLHFVKESKQDESGMPNNRFLAERTGGTYSTLKVQPAELEDSGVYFCASSQAIRASGNNEQFFGPGTRLTVL.

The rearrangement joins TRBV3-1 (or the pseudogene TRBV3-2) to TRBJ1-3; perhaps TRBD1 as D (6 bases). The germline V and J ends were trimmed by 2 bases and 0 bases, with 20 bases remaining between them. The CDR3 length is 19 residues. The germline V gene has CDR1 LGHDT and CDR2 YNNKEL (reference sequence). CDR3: CASSQRATGIRNSGNTIYF. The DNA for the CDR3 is TGTGCCAGCAGCCAACGGGCCACAGGGATCCGAAACTCTGGAAACACCATATATTTT.

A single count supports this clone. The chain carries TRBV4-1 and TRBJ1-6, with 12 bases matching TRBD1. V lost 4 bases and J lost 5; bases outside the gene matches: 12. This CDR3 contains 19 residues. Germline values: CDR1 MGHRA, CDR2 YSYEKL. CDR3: CASSRTGTGGAVDNSPLHF. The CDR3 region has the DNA TGCGCCAGCAGCCGGACCGGGACAGGGGGCGCGGTGGATAATTCACCCCTCCACTTT.

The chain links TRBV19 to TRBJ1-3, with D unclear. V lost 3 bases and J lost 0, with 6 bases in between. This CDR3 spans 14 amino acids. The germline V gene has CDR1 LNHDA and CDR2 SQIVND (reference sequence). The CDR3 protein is CASSIADSGNTIYF. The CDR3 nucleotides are TGTGCCAGTAGTATTGCAGACTCTGGAAACACCATATATTTT.

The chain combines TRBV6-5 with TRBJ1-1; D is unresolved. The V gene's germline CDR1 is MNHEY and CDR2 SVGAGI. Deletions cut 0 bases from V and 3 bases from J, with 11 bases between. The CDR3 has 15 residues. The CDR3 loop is CASSYSAVRDTEAFF. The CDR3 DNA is TGTGCCAGCAGTTACTCGGCCGTACGGGACACTGAAGCTTTCTTT.

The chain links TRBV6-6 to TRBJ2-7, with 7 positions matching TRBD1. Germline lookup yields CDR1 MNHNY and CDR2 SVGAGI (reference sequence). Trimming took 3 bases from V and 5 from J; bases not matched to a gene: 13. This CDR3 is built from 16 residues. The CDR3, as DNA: TGTGCCAGCAGTTATAACCCCCTCGACAGGGTGCACGAGCAGTACTTC. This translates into CASSYNPLDRVHEQYF.

This chain's CDR3 is CASSLEGVTNSYEQYF. The DNA of the CDR3 is TGTGCCAGCAGCTTAGAGGGAGTAACTAACTCCTACGAGCAGTACTTC. The rearrangement uses TRBV7-9 and TRBJ2-7, with D possibly being TRBD2 (5 bases). Germline V CDR1 and CDR2: SEHNR, FQNEAQ (reference sequence). The length of the CDR3 is 16 residues. Trimming took off 1 base at V and 0 bases at J, with 13 bases between the two ends.

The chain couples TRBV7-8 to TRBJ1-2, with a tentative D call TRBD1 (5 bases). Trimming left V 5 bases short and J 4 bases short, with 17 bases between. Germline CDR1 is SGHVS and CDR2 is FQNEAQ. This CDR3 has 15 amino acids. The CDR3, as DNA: TGTGCCAGCAGCGCCCAAGGGGTGCCCTCCTATGGCTACACCTTC. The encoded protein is CASSAQGVPSYGYTF.

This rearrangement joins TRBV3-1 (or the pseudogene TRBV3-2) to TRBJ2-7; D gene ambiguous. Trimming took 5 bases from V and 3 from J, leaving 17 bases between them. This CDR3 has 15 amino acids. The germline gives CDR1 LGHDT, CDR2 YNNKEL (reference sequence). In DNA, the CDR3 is TGTGCCAGCAGCTCCATCGACTTGGTTGGCTACGAGCAGTACTTC. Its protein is CASSSIDLVGYEQYF.

The DNA of the CDR3 is TGTGCCAGCTCACCGGGGCCGGCAGGGTCAGATACGCAGTATTTT. It codes for CASSPGPAGSDTQYF. The chain joins TRBV18 to TRBJ2-3, with a weak D call TRBD1 (5 bases). V was pared by 3 bases and J by 4 bases, with 14 bases between. The CDR3 contains 15 residues. Germline lookup yields CDR1 KGHSH and CDR2 LQKENI.

CDR3 bases: TGCGCCAGCAGTCCCCAGGCCGTGAACACCGGGGAGCTGTTTTTT. Translating gives CASSPQAVNTGELFF. The V gene is TRBV5-1, the J gene TRBJ2-2, with D unclear. Germline lookup yields CDR1 SGHRS and CDR2 YFSETQ. Trimming cost V 5 bases and J 1 base, with 12 bases left between them. The CDR3 extends over 15 amino acids.

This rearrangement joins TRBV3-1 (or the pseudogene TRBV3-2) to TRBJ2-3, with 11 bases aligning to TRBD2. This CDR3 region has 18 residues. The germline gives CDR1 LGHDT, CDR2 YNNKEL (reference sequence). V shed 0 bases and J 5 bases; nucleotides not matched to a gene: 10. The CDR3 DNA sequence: TGTGCCAGCAGCCAAGATGTATTACTAGCGGGGGTAGGAGATACGCAGTATTTT. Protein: CASSQDVLLAGVGDTQYF.

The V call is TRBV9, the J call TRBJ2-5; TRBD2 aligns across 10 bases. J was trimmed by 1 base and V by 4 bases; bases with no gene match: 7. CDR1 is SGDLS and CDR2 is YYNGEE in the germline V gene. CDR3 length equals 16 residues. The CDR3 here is CASSFTSGDRQETQYF. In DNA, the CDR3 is TGTGCCAGCAGCTTCACTAGCGGGGACCGCCAAGAGACCCAGTACTTC.

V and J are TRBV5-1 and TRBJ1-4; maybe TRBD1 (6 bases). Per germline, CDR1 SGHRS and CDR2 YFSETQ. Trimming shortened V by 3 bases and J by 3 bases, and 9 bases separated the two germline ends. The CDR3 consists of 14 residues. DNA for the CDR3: TGCGCCAGCAGCTCACAGGGTTCTAATGAAAAACTGTTTTTT. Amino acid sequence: CASSSQGSNEKLFF.

The CDR3 loop is CASSLALRGGQGDEAFF. CDR3 bases: TGTGCCAGCAGCTTAGCGTTGCGTGGAGGACAGGGGGATGAAGCTTTCTTT. J is TRBJ1-1 and V is TRBV7-9; 10 bases are shared with TRBD1. The CDR3 has 17 residues. Germline CDR1 SEHNR, CDR2 FQNEAQ (reference sequence). The V segment lost 0 bases and the J segment 7 bases; nucleotides outside the gene matches: 11.